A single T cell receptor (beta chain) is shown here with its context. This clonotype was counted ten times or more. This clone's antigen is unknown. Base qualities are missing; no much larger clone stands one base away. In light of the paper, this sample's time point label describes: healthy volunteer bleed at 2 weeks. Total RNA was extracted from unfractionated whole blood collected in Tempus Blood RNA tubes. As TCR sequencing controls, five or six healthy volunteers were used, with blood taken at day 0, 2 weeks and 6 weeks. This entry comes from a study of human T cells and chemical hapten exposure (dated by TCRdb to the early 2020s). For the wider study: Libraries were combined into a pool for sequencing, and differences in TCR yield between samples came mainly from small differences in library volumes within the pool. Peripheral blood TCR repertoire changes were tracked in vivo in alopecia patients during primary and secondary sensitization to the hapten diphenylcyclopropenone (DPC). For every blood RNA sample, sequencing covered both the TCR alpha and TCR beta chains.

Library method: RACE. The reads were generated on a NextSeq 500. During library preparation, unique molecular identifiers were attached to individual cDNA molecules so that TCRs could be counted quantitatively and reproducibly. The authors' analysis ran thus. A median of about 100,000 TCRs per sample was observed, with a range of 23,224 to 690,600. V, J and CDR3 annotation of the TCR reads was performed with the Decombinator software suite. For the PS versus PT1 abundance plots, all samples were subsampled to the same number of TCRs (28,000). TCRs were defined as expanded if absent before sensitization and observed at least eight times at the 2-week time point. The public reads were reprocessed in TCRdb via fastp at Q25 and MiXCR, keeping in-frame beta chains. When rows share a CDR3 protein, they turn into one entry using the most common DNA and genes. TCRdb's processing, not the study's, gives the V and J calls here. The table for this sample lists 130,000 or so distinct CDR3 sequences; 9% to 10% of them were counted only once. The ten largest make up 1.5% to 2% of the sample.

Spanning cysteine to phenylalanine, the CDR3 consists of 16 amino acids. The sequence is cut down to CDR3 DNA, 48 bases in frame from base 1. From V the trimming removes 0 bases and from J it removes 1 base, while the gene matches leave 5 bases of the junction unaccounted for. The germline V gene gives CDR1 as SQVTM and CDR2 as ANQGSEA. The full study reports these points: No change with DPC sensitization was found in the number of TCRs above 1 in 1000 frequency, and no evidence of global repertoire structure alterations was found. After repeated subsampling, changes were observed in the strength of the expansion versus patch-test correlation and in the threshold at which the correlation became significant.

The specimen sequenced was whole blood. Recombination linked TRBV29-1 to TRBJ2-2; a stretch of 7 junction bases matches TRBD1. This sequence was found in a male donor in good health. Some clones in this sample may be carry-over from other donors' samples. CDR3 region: CSVEDGDSQNTGELFF. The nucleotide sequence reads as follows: TGCAGCGTTGAAGACGGGGACAGCCAGAACACCGGGGAGCTGTTTTTT.